What follows are 20 T cell receptor beta chains derived from one specimen sequenced in a study of cytomegalovirus exposure and HLA in healthy donors. 60 Vbeta and 13 Jbeta primers were used in PCR. Only in-frame clones appear in the TCRdb table, and some are missing; sequencing was by immunoSEQ multiplex PCR. The table lists about 160,000 clones. Sequencing was carried out using PBMCs. The receptors were gathered from a woman in her sixties or seventies in good health and CMV-seronegative.

The chain joins TRBV19 to TRBJ2-1; 15 bases are a match to TRBD2. Unmatched junction bases numbered 11, after V lost 7 bases and J lost 10 bases. The CDR3 runs to 16 residues. Germline V gives CDR1 LNHDA, CDR2 SQIVND (reference sequence). The CDR3 protein is CASTPGRTSGGEEQFF. The CDR3 DNA sequence: TGTGCCAGTACCCCAGGAAGGACTAGCGGGGGGGAAGAGCAGTTCTTC.

This rearrangement joins TRBV5-6 to TRBJ2-5, with 9 bases identical to TRBD2. V shed 4 bases, J shed 5 bases, and the junction held 3 bases outside the gene matches. Germline V CDR1 and CDR2: SGHDT, YYEEEE. The CDR3 spans 13 residues. The DNA of the CDR3 is TGTGCCAGCAGCCCCGGACTAGCGGAGACCCAGTACTTC. This codes for CASSPGLAETQYF.

The J gene is TRBJ1-6, the V gene TRBV7-2; D remains ambiguous. V was clipped by 1 base and J by 16 bases, with 14 bases between them. This CDR3 is 13 amino acids long. Germline V gene lookup returns CDR1 SGHTA and CDR2 FQGNSA. CDR3 protein: CASSLDGGRVLHF. The DNA for the CDR3 is TGTGCCAGCAGCTTAGATGGAGGGAGAGTTCTCCACTTT.

The rearrangement uses TRBV28 and TRBJ1-1; a weak D match, TRBD1 (6 bases). The germline V gene encodes CDR1 MDHEN and CDR2 SYDVKM. Trimming pared 8 bases from V and 5 bases from J, leaving 15 bases between. The CDR3 loop spans 13 amino acids. The CDR3 region has the DNA TGTGCCAGCTGCCGGGGGGCGGGAACTGAAGCTTTCTTT. This translates into CASCRGAGTEAFF.

The gene calls are TRBV28 and TRBJ1-2; 9 bases match TRBD1. Unmatched junction bases numbered 19, after V lost 6 bases and J lost 5 bases. Per the germline V gene, CDR1 is MDHEN and CDR2 is SYDVKM. The CDR3 is made up of 18 amino acids. The CDR3 region is CASSPTGVTGTGLYGYTF. Here the CDR3 DNA reads TGTGCCAGCAGCCCGACGGGGGTAACCGGGACAGGGTTGTATGGCTACACCTTC.

The chain couples TRBV4-2 to TRBJ2-7, with TRBD1 matching 9 bases. The V and J ends lost 3 bases and 2 bases, in that order; junction bases with no gene match: 8. Germline CDR1 and CDR2: LGHNA and YNFKEQ. The CDR3 consists of 16 residues. DNA of the CDR3: TGTGCCAGCAGCCACGTCGGGGGACAGGGACCCTACGAGCAGTACTTC. Translation: CASSHVGGQGPYEQYF.

The V call is TRBV12-5, the J call TRBJ1-1; possibly TRBD1 for D (5 bases). With 8 bases removed from V and 2 bases from J, the gap between germline ends came to 18 bases. Germline lookup yields CDR1 LGHNT and CDR2 FRNRAP. The CDR3 length is 15 residues. Here the CDR3 reads CASRFDGAANTEAFF. The CDR3 nucleotides are TGTGCTAGTCGCTTTGATGGGGCAGCTAACACTGAAGCTTTCTTT.

J is TRBJ2-7 and V is TRBV6-5; 9 nucleotides match TRBD1. There are 15 residues in the CDR3. Germline V lookup: CDR1 MNHEY, CDR2 SVGAGI. The junction had 7 bases not matched to a gene; V was cut back by 2 bases and J by 5 bases. This CDR3 is CASSYGTGLVHEQYF. CDR3 nucleotide sequence: TGTGCCAGCAGTTACGGGACAGGGCTCGTCCACGAGCAGTACTTC.

The chain recombines TRBV13 with TRBJ1-5; tentatively, D is TRBD1 (5 bases). The CDR3 totals 14 residues. V was cut by 11 bases and J by 0 bases, with 14 bases left in between. Germline assignment: CDR1 PRHDT and CDR2 FYEKMQ (reference sequence). CDR3 sequence reads: CACSRGYSNQPQHF. The CDR3 DNA reads as TGTGCCTGTTCTCGGGGGTATAGCAATCAGCCCCAGCATTTT.

CDR3 amino acids: CASSVDLPTDTQYF. CDR3 bases: TGTGCCAGCAGCGTAGATCTACCCACAGATACGCAGTATTTT. The V call is TRBV9, the J call TRBJ2-3; unclear D gene. This CDR3 comprises 14 residues. In germline, CDR1 is SGDLS, CDR2 YYNGEE. V was cut by 0 bases and J by 2 bases, with 7 bases left in between.

The chain links TRBV2 to TRBJ2-1; the match to TRBD2 covers 10 bases. This CDR3 is 15 amino acids long. Germline V CDR1 and CDR2: SNHLY, FYNNEI. Trimming took 2 bases from V and 8 from J; bases not matched to a gene: 6. CDR3 bases: TGTGCCAGCAGTGAAAGGAGCGGGGGGGCCGATGAGCAGTTCTTC. Its translation: CASSERSGGADEQFF.

The chain joins TRBV5-1 to TRBJ1-5, with 10 bases aligning to TRBD1. The CDR3 covers 16 residues. Trimming took 4 bases from V and 0 from J; bases not matched to a gene: 4. In germline, CDR1 is SGHRS, CDR2 YFSETQ. CDR3 bases: TGCGCCAGCAGCGGCGGGACAGGGGATAGCAATCAGCCCCAGCATTTT. It yields the protein CASSGGTGDSNQPQHF. Supplemented by reference TRBV5-1 and TRBJ1-5, the full variable domain reads KAGVTQTPRYLIKTRGQQVTLSCSPISGHRSVSWYQQTPGQGLQFLFEYFSETQRNKGNFPGRFSGRQFSNSRSEMNVSTLELGDSALYLCASSGGTGDSNQPQHFGDGTRLSIL.

The chain employs TRBV7-8 and TRBJ1-1, with 7 bases that match TRBD1. Per germline, CDR1 SGHVS and CDR2 FQNEAQ. The V and J ends lost 5 bases and 1 base, in that order; junction bases with no gene match: 19. This CDR3 contains 19 residues. The CDR3 region has the DNA TGTGCCAGCAGCCCTTTAGGGGCCTTCGAGGGGGCCACGAACACTGAAGCTTTCTTT. It is translated as CASSPLGAFEGATNTEAFF.

This chain links TRBV19 with TRBJ1-5; 7 nucleotides align to TRBD1. Germline assignment: CDR1 LNHDA and CDR2 SQIVND (reference sequence). The CDR3 consists of 16 residues. The J segment lost 0 bases and the V segment lost 7 bases, leaving 9 bases of the junction unmatched. The CDR3 nucleotides are TGTGCCAGTAATAGCCCGGGACAGTATAGCAATCAGCCCCAGCATTTT. Translation: CASNSPGQYSNQPQHF.

This chain connects TRBV18 to TRBJ2-1, with 11 bases matching TRBD2. Germline V gene sequence: CDR1 KGHSH, CDR2 LQKENI. This CDR3 is 15 amino acids long. With V trimmed by 3 bases and J by 4 bases, 2 bases remained unmatched. The CDR3 region is CASSPGLAEYNEQFF. CDR3 in DNA: TGTGCCAGCTCACCGGGACTAGCGGAGTACAATGAGCAGTTCTTC.

The chain joins TRBV18 to TRBJ2-1; the D is unclear. Trimming cost V 5 bases and J 9 bases, with 14 bases left between them. CDR3 length equals 13 residues. CDR1 is KGHSH, CDR2 LQKENI, per germline. This chain's CDR3 is CASSAAPAVEQFF. CDR3 nucleotides: TGTGCCAGCTCAGCGGCCCCCGCGGTTGAGCAGTTCTTC.

The chain joins TRBV5-1 to TRBJ1-4, with unresolved D. V dropped 5 bases and J dropped 8 bases, with 13 bases sitting between them. The CDR3 is 13 amino acids. CDR1 is SGHRS, CDR2 YFSETQ, per germline. DNA of the CDR3: TGCGCCAGCAGGGGAGCTCCTGGGGAAAAACTGTTTTTT. As protein: CASRGAPGEKLFF.

V gene TRBV27 combines with J gene TRBJ2-7; a possible D gene is TRBD1 (6 bases). V lost 4 bases and J 4 bases, leaving 14 bases between the germline ends. The length of the CDR3 is 14 residues. Germline V gene data show CDR1 as MNHEY and CDR2 as SMNVEV (reference sequence). The CDR3 sequence is CASSSLLTGYEQYF. The CDR3 nucleotides are TGTGCCAGCAGTTCCTTATTGACAGGTTACGAGCAGTACTTC.

The V and J genes are TRBV10-3 and TRBJ1-2, with 7 bases fitting TRBD1. Germline V lookup: CDR1 ENHRY, CDR2 SYGVKD. Trimming cost V 3 bases and J 6 bases; bases outside gene matches: 4. The CDR3 length is 13 residues. The CDR3 loop is CAISDRDRDGYTF. The CDR3 DNA is TGTGCCATCAGTGACCGTGACAGGGATGGCTACACCTTC.

The chain uses TRBV20-1 and TRBJ2-7; 10 positions match TRBD1. The germline V gene encodes CDR1 DFQATT and CDR2 SNEGSKA (reference sequence). The CDR3 totals 11 residues. V was pared by 5 bases and J by 8 bases, with 3 bases of the junction left unmatched. The CDR3 region has the DNA TGCAGTGCTCCGGGACAGGGGCAGCAGTACTTC. Its protein is CSAPGQGQQYF.